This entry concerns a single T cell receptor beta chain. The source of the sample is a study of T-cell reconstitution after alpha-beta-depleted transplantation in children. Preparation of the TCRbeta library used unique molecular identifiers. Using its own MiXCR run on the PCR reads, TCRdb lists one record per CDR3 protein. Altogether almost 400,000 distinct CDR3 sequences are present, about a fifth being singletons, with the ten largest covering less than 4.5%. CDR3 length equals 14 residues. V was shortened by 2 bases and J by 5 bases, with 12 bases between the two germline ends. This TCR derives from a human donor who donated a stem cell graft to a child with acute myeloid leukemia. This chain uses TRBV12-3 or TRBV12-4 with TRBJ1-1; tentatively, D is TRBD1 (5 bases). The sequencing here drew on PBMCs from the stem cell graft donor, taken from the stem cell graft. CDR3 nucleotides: TGTGCCAGCAGTTTAAGTTCAGGGACGACTGAAGCTTTCTTT. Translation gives CASSLSSGTTEAFF.